These T cell receptor beta chains were read from a single sample in a study of shared clonotypes between healthy human individuals. The table came from immunoSEQ multiplex PCR; TCRdb's copy has only in-frame clones and leaves some out. The sample shows roughly 2.1 million clones, 85% to 95% of them seen only once. Sequencing was carried out using naive CD8+ T cells from PBMCs. All receptors derive from a man younger than 35 in good health. Some clones in this sample may be carry-over from other donors' samples. Each CDR3 is given with its conserved first and last residue.

>TRBV28
CASNLGGLYEQYF
>TRBV11-2
CASSPLRQWGHEQYF
>TRBV2
CASFSGRLAEYNEQFF
>TRBV13
CASSPDAGLARYNEQFF
>TRBV5-4
CASQGEGTYEQYF
>TRBV29-1
CSVLGLAGSSYNEQFF
>TRBV27
CASSTGQGRIDGYTF
>TRBV7-8
CASSPWAGASPSSSYEQYF
>TRBV4-3
CASSQDRPDFLSADTQCF
>TRBV7-8
CASSLGTRAGELFF
>TRBV28
CASSEMREQYF
>TRBV4-1
CASSQEGRTLSNYGYTF
>TRBV10-2
CASSEQLYSYEQYF
>TRBV7-9
CASRPNGVDEQYF
>TRBV27
CASSKFDGRGNYGYTF
>TRBV6-5
CASSFTAGALPVKLFF
>TRBV27
CASRVLAGGNNEQFF
>TRBV6-5
CASSYSWTENTEAFF
>TRBV7-9
CASSRLIGLDSGELFF
>TRBV19
CASSVATNYGYTF
>TRBV7-9
CASSLDRGSGNQPQHF
>TRBV29-1
CSVEGADSYNEQFF
>TRBV5-4
CASSLVGDNEQFF
>TRBV27
CASSLRDSPYEQYF
>TRBV6-5
CASSSLTSPYEQYF
>TRBV5-6
CASSLQGSGRNIQYF
>TRBV19
CASSRTSTEAFF
>TRBV28
CASSVPPEREAYNEQFF
>TRBV9
CASSVLGGTMNTEAFF